The source of this T cell receptor (beta chain) is a study of T-cell memory formation after mild COVID-19. Study outcomes and limitations: Nothing showed for sure that second-wave clones peaking on day 37 were SARS-CoV-2 specific.

Constant-segment-primed 5'RACE gave TCR alpha and TCR beta cDNA libraries with sample barcodes and UMIs. TCRdb reanalysed the 5' RACE reads using MiXCR and keeps one entry per CDR3 protein. The sample records about 240,000 distinct CDR3 sequences, more than 8% being singletons. For this clonotype: No antigen is known for it.

The CDR3 consists of 15 residues. J gave up 0 bases and V 5 bases, and 6 bases lay outside the gene matches. Germline V CDR1 and CDR2: MNHEY, SMNVEV (reference sequence). Material: PBMCs or a T cell subset sorted from them (not recorded which). This rearrangement joins TRBV27 to TRBJ1-1; TRBD1 aligns across 7 bases. This TCR derives from a man between 18 and 29 years old who had mild COVID-19 (a few samples of this study predate the infection). Cell type and time point are not known. The CDR3 here is CASSVRQGLNTEAFF. The CDR3 bases are TGTGCCAGCAGTGTCCGACAGGGTCTGAACACTGAAGCTTTCTTT.